This T cell receptor (beta chain) was identified during a study of CD8+ T cells in alopecia areata. Study context: Treated individuals took tofacitinib by mouth, 5 to 10 mg twice daily. Study-wide results and limits: Clonality was higher in lesional than normal scalp, especially in alopecia totalis/universalis.

Those with alopecia areata gave lesional scalp punch biopsies and peripheral blood. Once RNA had been extracted, it was reverse transcribed into cDNA to act as the sequencing template. Generated by immunoSEQ multiplex PCR, the TCRdb table keeps only in-frame clones and is missing some. There are about 140,000 clones in the sample; roughly 62% occur only once, and 5% to 7% lies in the top ten. On this clone itself: Its antigen remains unidentified.

The CDR3 runs to 16 residues. In germline, CDR1 is SGHRS, CDR2 YFSETQ. V gave up 4 bases and J gave up 0 bases; unmatched junction bases: 5. V and J are TRBV5-1 and TRBJ2-3; 10 bases are a match to TRBD2. Sequenced material: CD4+ T cells sorted from blood, taken at week 0. This sequence originates from a human donor with alopecia areata. The DNA for the CDR3 is TGCGCCAGCAGCCAAACTAGCGGGGTTAGCACAGATACGCAGTATTTT. Translation gives CASSQTSGVSTDTQYF.